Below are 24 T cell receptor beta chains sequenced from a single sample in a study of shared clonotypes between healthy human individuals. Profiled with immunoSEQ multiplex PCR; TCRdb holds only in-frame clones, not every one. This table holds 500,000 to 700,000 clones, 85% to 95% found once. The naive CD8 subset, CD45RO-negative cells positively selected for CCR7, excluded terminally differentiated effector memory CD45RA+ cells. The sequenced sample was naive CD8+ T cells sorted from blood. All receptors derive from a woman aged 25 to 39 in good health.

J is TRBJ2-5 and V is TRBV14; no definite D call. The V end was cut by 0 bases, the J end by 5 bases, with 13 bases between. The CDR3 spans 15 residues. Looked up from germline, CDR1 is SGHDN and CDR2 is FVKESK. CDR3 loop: CASSQDPGLRETQYF. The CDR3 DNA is TGTGCCAGCAGCCAAGATCCGGGCCTGAGGGAGACCCAGTACTTC.

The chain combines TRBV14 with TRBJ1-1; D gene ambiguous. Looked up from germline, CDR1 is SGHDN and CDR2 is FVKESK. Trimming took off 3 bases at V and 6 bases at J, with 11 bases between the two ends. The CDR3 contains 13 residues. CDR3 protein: CASSHTTGPEAFF. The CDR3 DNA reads TGTGCCAGCAGCCATACTACCGGACCTGAAGCTTTCTTT.

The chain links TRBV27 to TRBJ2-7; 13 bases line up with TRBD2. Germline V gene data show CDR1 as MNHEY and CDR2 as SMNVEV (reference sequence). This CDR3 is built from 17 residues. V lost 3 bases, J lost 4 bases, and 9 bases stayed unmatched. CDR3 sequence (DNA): TGTGCCAGCAGTTTTGGACTAGCGGGAGCCCTTGAATACGAGCAGTACTTC. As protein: CASSFGLAGALEYEQYF.

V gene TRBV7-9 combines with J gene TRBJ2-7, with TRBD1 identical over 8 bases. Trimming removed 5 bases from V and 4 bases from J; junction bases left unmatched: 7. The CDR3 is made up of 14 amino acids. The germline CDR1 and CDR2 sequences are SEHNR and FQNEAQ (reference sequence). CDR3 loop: CASSHRDRNYEQYF. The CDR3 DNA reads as TGTGCCAGCAGCCACCGGGACAGGAATTACGAGCAGTACTTC.

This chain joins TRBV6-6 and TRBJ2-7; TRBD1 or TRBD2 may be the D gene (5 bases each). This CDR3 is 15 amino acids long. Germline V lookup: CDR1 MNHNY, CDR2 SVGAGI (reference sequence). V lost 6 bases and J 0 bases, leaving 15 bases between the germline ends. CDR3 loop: CASSRRGLSSYEQYF. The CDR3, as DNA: TGTGCCAGCAGCCGACGGGGCTTGAGCTCCTACGAGCAGTACTTC.

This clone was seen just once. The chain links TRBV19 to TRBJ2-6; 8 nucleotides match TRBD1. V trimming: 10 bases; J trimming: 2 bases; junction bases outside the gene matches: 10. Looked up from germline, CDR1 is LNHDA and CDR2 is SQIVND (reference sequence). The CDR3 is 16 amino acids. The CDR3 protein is CATQDRDLAGANVLTF. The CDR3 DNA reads TGTGCCACCCAGGACAGGGACCTTGCTGGGGCCAACGTCCTGACTTTC.

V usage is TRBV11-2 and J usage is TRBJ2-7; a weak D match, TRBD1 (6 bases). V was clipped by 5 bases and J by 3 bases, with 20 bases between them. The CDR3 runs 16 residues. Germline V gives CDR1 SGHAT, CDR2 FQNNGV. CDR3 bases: TGTGCCAGCAGCCCACCAAGGCGGACAGAGATCTACGAGCAGTACTTC. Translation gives CASSPPRRTEIYEQYF.

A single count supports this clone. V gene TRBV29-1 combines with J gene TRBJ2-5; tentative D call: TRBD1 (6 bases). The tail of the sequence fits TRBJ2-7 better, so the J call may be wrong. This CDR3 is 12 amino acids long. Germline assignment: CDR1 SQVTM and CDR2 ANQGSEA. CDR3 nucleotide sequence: TGCAGCGTTGAGGGTTTGGGGGCCGAGCAGTACTTC. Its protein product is CSVEGLGAEQYF.

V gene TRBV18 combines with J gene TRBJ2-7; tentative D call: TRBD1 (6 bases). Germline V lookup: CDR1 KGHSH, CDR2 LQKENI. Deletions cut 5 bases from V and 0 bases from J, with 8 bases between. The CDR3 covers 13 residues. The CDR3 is CASSDRSSYEQYF. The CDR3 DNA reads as TGTGCCAGCTCAGACAGGTCCTCCTACGAGCAGTACTTC.

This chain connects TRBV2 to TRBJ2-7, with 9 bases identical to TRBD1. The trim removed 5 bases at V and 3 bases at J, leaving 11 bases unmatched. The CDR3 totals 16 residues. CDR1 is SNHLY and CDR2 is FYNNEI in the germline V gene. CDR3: CASSITGGDTLYEQYF. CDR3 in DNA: TGTGCCAGCAGTATAACAGGGGGCGATACCCTCTACGAGCAGTACTTC.

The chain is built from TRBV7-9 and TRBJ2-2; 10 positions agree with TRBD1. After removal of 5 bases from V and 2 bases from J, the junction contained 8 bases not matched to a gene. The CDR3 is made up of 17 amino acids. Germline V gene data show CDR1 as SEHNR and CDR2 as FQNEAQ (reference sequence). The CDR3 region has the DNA TGTGCCAGCAGCGTTTCCGGGACAGGGGTAAACACCGGGGAGCTGTTTTTT. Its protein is CASSVSGTGVNTGELFF.

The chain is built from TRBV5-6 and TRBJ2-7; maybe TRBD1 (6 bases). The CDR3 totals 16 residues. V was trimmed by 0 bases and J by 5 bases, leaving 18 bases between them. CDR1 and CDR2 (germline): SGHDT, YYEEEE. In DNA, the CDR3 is TGTGCCAGCAGCTTGGGGGGGAGCAGGGGCCGGGACGAGCAGTACTTC. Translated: CASSLGGSRGRDEQYF.

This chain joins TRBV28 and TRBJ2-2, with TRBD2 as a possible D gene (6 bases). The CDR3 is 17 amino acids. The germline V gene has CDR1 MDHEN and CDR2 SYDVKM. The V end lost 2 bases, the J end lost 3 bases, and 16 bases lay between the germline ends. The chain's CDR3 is CASSLGGVLADTGELFF. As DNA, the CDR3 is TGTGCCAGCAGTTTAGGCGGGGTTCTGGCGGACACCGGGGAGCTGTTTTTT.

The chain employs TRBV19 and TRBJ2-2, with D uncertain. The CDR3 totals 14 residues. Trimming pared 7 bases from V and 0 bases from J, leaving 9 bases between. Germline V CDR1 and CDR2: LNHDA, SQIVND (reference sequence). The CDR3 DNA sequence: TGTGCCAGTACGTACCTGCCGAACACCGGGGAGCTGTTTTTT. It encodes CASTYLPNTGELFF.

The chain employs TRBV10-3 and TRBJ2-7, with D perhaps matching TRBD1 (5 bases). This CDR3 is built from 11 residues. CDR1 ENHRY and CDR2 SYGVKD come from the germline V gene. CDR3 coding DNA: TGTGCACCGTTACACAGGCACGAGCAGTACTTC. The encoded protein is CAPLHRHEQYF.

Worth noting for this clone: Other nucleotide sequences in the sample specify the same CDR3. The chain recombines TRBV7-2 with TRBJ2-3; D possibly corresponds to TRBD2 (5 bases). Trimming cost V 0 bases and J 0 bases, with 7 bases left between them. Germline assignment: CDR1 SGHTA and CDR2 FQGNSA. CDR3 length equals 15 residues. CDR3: CASSLATGSTDTQYF. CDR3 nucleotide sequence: TGTGCCAGCAGCTTAGCGACGGGGAGCACAGATACGCAGTATTTT.

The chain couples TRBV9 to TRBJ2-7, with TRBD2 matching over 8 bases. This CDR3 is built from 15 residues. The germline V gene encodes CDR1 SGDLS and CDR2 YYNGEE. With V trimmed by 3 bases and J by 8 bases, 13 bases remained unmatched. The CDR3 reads CASSATPSSGGKQYF. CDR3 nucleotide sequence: TGTGCCAGCAGCGCCACTCCTTCTTCGGGAGGGAAGCAGTACTTC.

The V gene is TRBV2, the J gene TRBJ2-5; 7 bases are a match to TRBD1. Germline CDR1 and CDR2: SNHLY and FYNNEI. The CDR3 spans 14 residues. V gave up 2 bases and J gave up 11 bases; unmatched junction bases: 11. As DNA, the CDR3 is TGTGCCAGCAGTGAAAGGGGACAGACCTCGGAGCAGTACTTC. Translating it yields CASSERGQTSEQYF.

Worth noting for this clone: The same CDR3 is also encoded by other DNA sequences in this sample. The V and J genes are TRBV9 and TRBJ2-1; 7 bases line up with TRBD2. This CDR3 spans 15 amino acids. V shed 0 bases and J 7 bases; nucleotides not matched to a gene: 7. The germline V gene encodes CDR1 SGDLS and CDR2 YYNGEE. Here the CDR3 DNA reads TGTGCCAGCAGCGTAGGTGGGAGGGCCGGTAATGAGCAGTTCTTC. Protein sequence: CASSVGGRAGNEQFF.

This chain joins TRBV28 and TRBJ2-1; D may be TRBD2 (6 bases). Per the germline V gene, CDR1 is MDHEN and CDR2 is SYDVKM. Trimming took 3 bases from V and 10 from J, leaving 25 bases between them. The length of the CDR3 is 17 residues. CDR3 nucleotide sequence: TGTGCCAGCAGTTTCCTTATCCGGGACTCCCCCCGTTCAGAGCAGTTCTTC. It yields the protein CASSFLIRDSPRSEQFF.

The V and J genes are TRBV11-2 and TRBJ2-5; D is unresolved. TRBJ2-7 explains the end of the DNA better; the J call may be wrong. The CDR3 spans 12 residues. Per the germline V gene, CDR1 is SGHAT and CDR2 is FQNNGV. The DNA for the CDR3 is TGTGCCAGCAGCTTAGGAATCTACGAGCAGTACTTC. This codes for CASSLGIYEQYF.

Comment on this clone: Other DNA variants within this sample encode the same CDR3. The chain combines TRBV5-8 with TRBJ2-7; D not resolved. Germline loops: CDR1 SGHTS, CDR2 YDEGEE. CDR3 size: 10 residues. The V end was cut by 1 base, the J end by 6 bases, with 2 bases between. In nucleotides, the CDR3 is TGTGCCAGCAGCTTGTCCGAGCAGTACTTC. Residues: CASSLSEQYF.

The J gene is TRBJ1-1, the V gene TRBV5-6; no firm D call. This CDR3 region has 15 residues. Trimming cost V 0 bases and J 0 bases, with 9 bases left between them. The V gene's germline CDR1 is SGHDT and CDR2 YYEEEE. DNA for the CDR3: TGTGCCAGCAGCTTGGTACGGACGGTGAACACTGAAGCTTTCTTT. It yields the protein CASSLVRTVNTEAFF.

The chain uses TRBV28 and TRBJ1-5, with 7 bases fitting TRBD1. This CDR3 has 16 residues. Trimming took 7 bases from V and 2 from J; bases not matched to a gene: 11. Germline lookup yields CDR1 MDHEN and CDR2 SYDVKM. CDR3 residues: CASNKQGSAGNQPQHF. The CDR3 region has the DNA TGTGCCAGCAATAAACAGGGGTCCGCGGGCAATCAGCCCCAGCATTTT.